The rows below give T cell receptor beta chains drawn from one sample of a study of CD8+CD57+ T cells in acquired aplastic anemia. Each CDR3 protein gets one entry after TCRdb re-called the reads with MiXCR. Of 270,000 or so distinct CDR3 sequences listed, around 82% are singletons. Sequenced: sorted CD4+, CD8+, or CD8+CD57+ T cells (not recorded which) from PBMCs. The receptors were sampled from a human donor with aplastic anemia. The CDR3 runs from the conserved cysteine through the conserved F or W. A D gene is named only where the DNA matches it firmly.

TRBJ2-3 | TRBV7-9 | TRBD1 | 14 | CASSRAGTERLLGF | TGTGCCAGCAGTCGCGCCGGGACAGAAAGATTGCTTGGCTTT
TRBJ2-7 | TRBV15 | NA | 14 | CATSRGTSHYAQYF | TGTGCCACCAGCAGGGGCACCAGCCACTACGCGCAGTACTTC
TRBJ1-6 | TRBV6-4 | NA | 15 | CASSPYRDFNSPLHF | TGTGCCAGCAGCCCTTACCGGGACTTTAATTCACCCCTCCACTTT
TRBJ1-2 | TRBV5-5 | NA | 12 | CASSLDRVGYTF | TGTGCCAGCAGCTTGGACAGGGTTGGCTACACCTTC
TRBJ1-1 | TRBV2 | NA | 15 | CASSVEVGGNTEAFF | TGTGCCAGCAGCGTGGAGGTGGGGGGGAACACTGAAGCTTTCTTT
TRBJ1-2 | TRBV11-3 | NA | 15 | CASSLGGQVAEAFTF | TGTGCCAGCAGCTTAGGGGGGCAAGTCGCTGAAGCTTTCACCTTC
TRBJ2-4 | TRBV2 | NA | 12 | CASGEGGNIQHF | TGTGCCAGCGGGGAAGGTGGGAACATTCAGCACTTC
TRBJ1-1 | TRBV9 | NA | 15 | CASNRGPSPTGETFF | TGTGCCAGCAACCGAGGGCCTAGCCCTACCGGAGAGACTTTCTTT
TRBJ1-2 | TRBV2 | NA | 15 | CASSDRGGHEQFFAF | NA
TRBJ1-6 | TRBV20-1 | NA | 15 | CSATRGLRRGSPLHF | TGCAGTGCTACACGGGGACTCAGGCGGGGTTCACCCCTCCACTTT